This T cell receptor (beta chain) was identified during a study of blood T cell repertoires in COVID-19 (dated by TCRdb to the early 2020s). Regarding the complete study: Samples from collaborators originated in the United States, Italy and Spain and spanned both the acute and convalescent phases of COVID-19. The prospective study material was composed of cDNA or gDNA derived from T cells, B-cell-depleted T cells, or PBMCs. HLA class I and class II types, where available, came from metadata supplied by the sample provider rather than from assay-based typing. The repertoires were made available in a free public database intended to serve as a resource for research on the immune response to SARS-CoV-2. Samples came from the ongoing ImmuneRACE study (first 160 participants) plus 1,254 subjects from 6 global collaborators. The dataset comprised deeply sampled blood TCRbeta repertoires from subjects exposed to, actively infected with, or recovered from COVID-19. The sample metadata nearly always contained a de-identified subject ID, COVID-19 status, age in years and sex. Overall study results and their limits: The quantity of clinical and demographic metadata differed by source and by participant and was supplied without curation.

At the junction V is shortened by 1 base and J by 7 bases; bases outside the gene matches: 16. CDR1 and CDR2 are drawn from the germline V gene (reference sequence): GTSNPN, SVGIG. The CDR3 contains 17 residues, cysteine and phenylalanine counted. Solely the CDR3 DNA is kept, with 51 bases framed from the first base. TCRbeta CDR3 regions were amplified from genomic DNA by means of the immunoSEQ Assay, a bias-controlled multiplex PCR. On the study's bioinformatics: The number of nucleated cells in each sample was estimated from the amplification of reference gene primers within the assay. To quantify the absolute abundance of each unique TCRbeta CDR3 rearrangement, sequence reads were collapsed and filtered. For each sample, productive Simpson clonality was calculated as the square root of Simpson's diversity index across productive rearrangements. The clones in this table, taken by TCRdb from immuneACCESS, are in-frame only. Not every clone is retained; where verified, under half of the shortfall comes from an unresolved V gene, and the cause of the rest is unknown. For V, J and clone size, that table is used; D and trimming come from the DNA. Present in this sample are about 150,000 clones, 75% to 85% of which were seen just once. The ten largest clones add up to 12% of the sample.

Details on this clone: It lacks a known antigen. No much larger clone is present one base from it, and per-base qualities are unavailable.

One collaborating source in Seattle enrolled patients during active infection and followed them longitudinally through the course of disease. Collaborating institutions collected whole blood in K2EDTA tubes following their own protocols. For TCRbeta analysis, collaborators shipped samples in one of three forms: frozen whole blood, isolated PBMCs, or DNA extracted from either of those sample types. This chain is built from TRBV30 and TRBJ2-1; 7 of the junction bases match TRBD2. Sequencing input: peripheral blood. This receptor was obtained from a woman in her fifties or sixties with COVID-19, enrolled during active disease. The CDR3 region has the sequence CAWSDGVGGVNENEQFF. The nucleotide sequence reads TGTGCCTGGAGTGACGGTGTGGGGGGGGTGAATGAAAATGAGCAGTTCTTC. Full variable domain (CDR3 extended with the reference TRBV30 and TRBJ2-1 proteins): SQTIHQWPATLVQPVGSPLSLECTVEGTSNPNLYWYRQAAGRGLQLLFYSVGIGQISSEVPQNLSASRPQDRQFILSSKKLLLSDSGFYLCAWSDGVGGVNENEQFFGPGTRLTVL.